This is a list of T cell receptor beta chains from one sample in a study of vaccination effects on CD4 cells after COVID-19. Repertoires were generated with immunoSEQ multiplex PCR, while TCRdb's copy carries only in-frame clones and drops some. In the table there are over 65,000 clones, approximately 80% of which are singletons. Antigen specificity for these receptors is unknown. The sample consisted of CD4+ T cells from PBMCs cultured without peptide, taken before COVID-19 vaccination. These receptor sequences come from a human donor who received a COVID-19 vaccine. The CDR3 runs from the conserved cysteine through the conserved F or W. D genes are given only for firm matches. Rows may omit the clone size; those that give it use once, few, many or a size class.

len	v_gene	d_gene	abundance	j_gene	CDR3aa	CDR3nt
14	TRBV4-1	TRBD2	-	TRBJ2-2	CASSQTSGTGELFF	TGCGCCAGCAGCCAGACTAGCGGGACCGGGGAGCTGTTTTTT
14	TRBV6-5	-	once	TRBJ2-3	CASSYRPKVDTQYF	TGTGCCAGCAGTTACCGTCCAAAAGTAGATACGCAGTATTTT
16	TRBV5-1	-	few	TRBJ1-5	CASSLGSGGMDQPQHF	TGCGCCAGCAGCTTGGGTTCGGGTGGGATGGATCAGCCCCAGCATTTT
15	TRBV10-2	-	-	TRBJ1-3	CASSEYPGPGNTIYF	TGCGCCAGCAGTGAGTATCCGGGCCCTGGAAACACCATATATTTT
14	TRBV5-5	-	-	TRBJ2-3	CGTQEGSGTDTQYF	TGTGGAACACAGGAGGGATCGGGCACAGATACGCAGTATTTT
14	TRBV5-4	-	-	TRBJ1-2	CASSFVTENYGYTF	TGTGCCAGCAGCTTCGTGACAGAGAACTATGGCTACACCTTC
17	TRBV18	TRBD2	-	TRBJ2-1	CASSQPGLAGGGNEQFF	TGTGCCAGCTCACAACCGGGACTAGCGGGGGGAGGCAATGAGCAGTTCTTC
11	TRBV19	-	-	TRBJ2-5	CASKIGETQYF	TGTGCCAGTAAGATCGGTGAGACCCAGTACTTC
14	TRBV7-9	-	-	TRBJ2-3	CASSLAGREGLQYF	TGTGCCAGCAGCTTAGCGGGCAGGGAAGGATTGCAGTATTTT
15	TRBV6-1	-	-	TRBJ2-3	CASSEAPRGTDTQYF	TGTGCCAGCAGTGAAGCCCCCCGAGGGACAGATACGCAGTATTTT
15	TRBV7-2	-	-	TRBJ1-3	CASSPGRSSGNTIYF	TGTGCCAGCAGCCCTGGGCGGAGCTCTGGAAACACCATATATTTT
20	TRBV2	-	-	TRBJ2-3	CASSPLLDSVLTGGTDTQYF	TGTGCCAGCAGTCCCCTACTGGACAGCGTACTTACAGGAGGCACAGATACGCAGTATTTT
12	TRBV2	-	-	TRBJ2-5	CASSEGGETQYF	TGTGCCAGCAGTGAGGGTGGGGAGACCCAGTACTTC
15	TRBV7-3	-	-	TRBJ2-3	CASSLRDSAGDTQYF	TGTGCCAGCAGCTTACGAGACTCAGCAGGAGATACGCAGTATTTT
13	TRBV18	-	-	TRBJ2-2	CASSLQGTGELFF	TGTGCCAGCTCTCTGCAGGGGACCGGGGAGCTGTTTTTT
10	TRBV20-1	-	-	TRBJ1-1	CSAQSGEAFF	TGCAGTGCTCAGTCGGGTGAAGCTTTCTTT
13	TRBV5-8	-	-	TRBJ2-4	CASRPQLGDIQYF	TGTGCCAGCAGGCCCCAACTAGGGGACATTCAGTACTTC
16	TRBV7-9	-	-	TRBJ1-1	CASSLGVTSLNTEAFF	TGTGCCAGCAGCTTAGGGGTGACGAGCCTGAACACTGAAGCTTTCTTT
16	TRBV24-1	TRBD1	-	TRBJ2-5	CATSDGGTGKAKTQYF	TGTGCCACCAGTGATGGAGGGACAGGGAAGGCGAAGACCCAGTACTTC
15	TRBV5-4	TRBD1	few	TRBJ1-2	CASSSPRTGKDGYTF	TGTGCCAGCAGCTCCCCGAGGACAGGGAAGGATGGCTACACCTTC
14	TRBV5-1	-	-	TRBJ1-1	CASSFQSENTEAFF	TGCGCCAGCAGCTTCCAGTCTGAGAACACTGAAGCTTTCTTT
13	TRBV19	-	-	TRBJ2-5	CASSSGLQETQYF	TGTGCCAGTAGTAGCGGTTTACAAGAGACCCAGTACTTC
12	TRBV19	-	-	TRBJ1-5	CASSTHNQPQHF	TGTGCCAGTAGTACTCACAATCAGCCCCAGCATTTT
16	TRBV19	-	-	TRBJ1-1	CASSMSLDRLNTEAFF	TGTGCCAGTAGTATGTCCCTGGATCGCCTGAACACTGAAGCTTTCTTT
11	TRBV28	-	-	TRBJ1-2	CASSLSYGYTF	TGTGCCAGCAGTTTATCATATGGCTACACCTTC
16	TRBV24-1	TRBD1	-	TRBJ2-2	CATSDSGTGKTGELFF	TGTGCCACCAGTGATTCCGGGACAGGGAAAACCGGGGAGCTGTTTTTT
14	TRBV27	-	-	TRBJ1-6	CASSLSQGNSPLHF	TGTGCCAGCAGTTTATCGCAGGGTAATTCACCCCTCCACTTT
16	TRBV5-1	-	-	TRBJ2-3	CASSLGRVGGTDTQYF	TGCGCCAGCAGCTTGGGGCGGGTAGGGGGCACAGATACGCAGTATTTT
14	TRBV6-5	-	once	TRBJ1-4	CASRRPQGYEKLFF	TGTGCCAGCAGGAGACCGCAGGGGTATGAAAAACTGTTTTTT
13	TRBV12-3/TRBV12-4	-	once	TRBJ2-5	CASSRDNQETQYF	TGTGCCAGCAGTCGGGACAACCAAGAGACCCAGTACTTC
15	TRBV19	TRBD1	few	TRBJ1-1	CASSRTGGPNTEAFF	TGTGCCAGTAGTAGGACAGGGGGCCCGAACACTGAAGCTTTCTTT
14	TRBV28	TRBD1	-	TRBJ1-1	CASRPRTGLIEAFF	TGTGCCAGCAGACCCCGGACAGGGCTAATTGAAGCTTTCTTT
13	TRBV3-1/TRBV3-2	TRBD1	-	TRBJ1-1	CASSQNRGTEAFF	TGTGCCAGCAGCCAGAACAGGGGAACTGAAGCTTTCTTT
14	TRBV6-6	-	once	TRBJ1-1	CASSYNGGNTEAFF	TGTGCCAGCAGTTATAATGGGGGGAACACTGAAGCTTTCTTT
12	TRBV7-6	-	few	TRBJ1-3	CASSYPLDTIYF	TGTGCCAGCAGCTACCCCCTGGACACCATATATTTT
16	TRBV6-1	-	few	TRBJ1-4	CASSEAGRKINEKLFF	TGTGCCAGCAGTGAAGCAGGGCGGAAAATTAATGAAAAACTGTTTTTT
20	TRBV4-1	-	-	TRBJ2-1	CASSQVLQRLSLWSYNEQFF	TGCGCCAGCAGCCAAGTTCTTCAGAGACTAAGTCTATGGTCCTACAATGAGCAGTTCTTC